This T cell receptor beta chain is drawn from a study of a mutant IDH1 vaccine in newly diagnosed glioma. Study-level background: Weeks 35 and 47 hosted visits V12 and V13, respectively.

To note about this clone: Its cognate antigen is unknown.

The table came from immunoSEQ multiplex PCR; TCRdb's copy has only in-frame clones and leaves some out. This sample has 56,000 or so clones, with about 79% found just once. Study outcomes and limitations: There were vaccine-induced immune responses in around 94% of the patients.

Time point of the sample: week 47, end of study. Vaccination used 300 ug of mutant IDH1 20-mer peptide per dose, with topical imiquimod. Germline CDR1 is SNHLY and CDR2 is FYNNEI. This CDR3 contains 12 residues. Trimming left V 8 bases short and J 7 bases short, with 12 bases between. This sample comprised PBMCs, obtained from a glioma patient whose treatment included an IDH1 peptide vaccine. The source is a man aged 45-65 years with glioma. The rearrangement links TRBV2 to TRBJ2-1; tentatively, D is TRBD1 or TRBD2 (5 bases each). The CDR3 DNA sequence: TGTGCCAGCCGGGGCCCTGGGAATGAGCAGTTCTTC. This encodes CASRGPGNEQFF. The entire variable domain, with the rest obtained from reference TRBV2 and TRBJ2-1, is as follows: EPEVTQTPSHQVTQMGQEVILRCVPISNHLYFYWYRQILGQKVEFLVSFYNNEISEKSEIFDDQFSVERPDGSNFTLKIRSTKLEDSAMYFCASRGPGNEQFFGPGTRLTVL.